A single T cell receptor (beta chain) is shown here with its context. These data originate in a study of blood T cell repertoires in COVID-19. CDR1 and CDR2 from the germline V gene are KGHSH and LQKENI. V shed 3 bases and J 0 bases; nucleotides not matched to a gene: 6. The CDR3 is 16 amino acids. Assay used: immunoSEQ multiplex PCR; TCRdb lists only in-frame clones, some missing. Altogether some 250,000 clones are present, 70% to 75% being singletons, with the ten largest covering 2.5% to 4%. This receptor was taken from a woman of 80 years or more with acute or convalescent COVID-19. The chain uses TRBV18 and TRBJ1-2; 8 nucleotides agree with TRBD1. Input material: peripheral blood. For the CDR3, the DNA is TGTGCCAGCTCACCCCGACAGGGGATTACTAACTATGGCTACACCTTC. Residues: CASSPRQGITNYGYTF. Full variable domain (remainder filled in from reference TRBV18 and TRBJ1-2): NAGVMQNPRHLVRRRGQEARLRCSPMKGHSHVYWYRQLPEEGLKFMVYLQKENIIDESGMPKERFSAEFPKEGPSILRIQQVVRGDSAAYFCASSPRQGITNYGYTFGSGTRLTVV.